This is a list of T cell receptor beta chains from one sample in a study of a mutant IDH1 vaccine in newly diagnosed glioma. Profiling relied on immunoSEQ multiplex PCR, and the TCRdb table lists in-frame clones only, not all of them. The sample holds about 39,000 clones, about 80% seen once. Their specific antigens are unknown. The source was peripheral blood mononuclear cells (PBMCs), collected from a glioma patient whose treatment included an IDH1 peptide vaccine. These receptors were taken from a woman aged 30 to 39 with glioma. Some clones in this sample may be carry-over from other donors' samples. CDR3s include the opening cysteine and the closing phenylalanine or tryptophan. D genes are given only for firm matches. Only some rows state a clone size, as once, few, many or a class for expanded clones.

CDR3,DNA,V,size,J,D,length
CASSQEAGGSAYGYTF,TGCGCCAGCAGCCAAGAGGCAGGAGGGTCAGCCTATGGCTACACCTTC,TRBV4-1,.,TRBJ1-2,.,16
CASSLSLGQGSYGYTF,TGTGCCAGCAGCCTCTCCCTCGGACAGGGATCCTATGGCTACACCTTC,TRBV4-2,.,TRBJ1-2,TRBD1,16
CASSPPGPAQYF,TGTGCCAGCAGTCCTCCGGGACCCGCGCAGTATTTT,TRBV27,.,TRBJ2-3,.,12
CSVEVRGYTF,TGCAGCGTTGAAGTTCGGGGCTACACCTTC,TRBV29-1,.,TRBJ1-2,.,10
CASSLGQGRTGAFF,TGTGCCAGCAGCCTGGGACAGGGAAGGACTGGAGCTTTCTTT,TRBV7-6,.,TRBJ1-1,TRBD1,14
CASSEADLRGYTF,TGTGCCAGCAGTGAAGCAGACCTACGGGGCTACACCTTC,TRBV6-1,.,TRBJ1-2,.,13
CASSGPYGWPGNTIYF,TGTGCCAGCAGCGGGCCTTACGGATGGCCTGGAAACACCATATATTTT,TRBV5-4,once,TRBJ1-3,.,16
CASSPILRELGNLGQYF,TGTGCCAGCAGCCCCATCTTGCGGGAACTCGGGAATTTAGGGCAGTACTTC,TRBV28,once,TRBJ2-7,.,17
CASSLGRYEQFF,TGTGCCAGCAGCTTAGGCCGCTATGAGCAGTTCTTC,TRBV13,.,TRBJ2-1,.,12
CASSGPTDTLFNYGYTF,TGTGCCAGCAGTGGGCCTACCGACACCCTCTTTAACTATGGCTACACCTTC,TRBV6-1,.,TRBJ1-2,.,17
CASSALEDTEAFF,TGTGCCAGCAGTGCCCTGGAGGACACTGAAGCTTTCTTT,TRBV2,.,TRBJ1-1,.,13
CASTGGRRGQETQYF,TGTGCCAGCACCGGGGGACGGCGGGGCCAAGAGACCCAGTACTTC,TRBV2,.,TRBJ2-5,.,15
CASSSPGWLGQGGFLFGYTF,TGTGCCAGCAGCTCCCCGGGGTGGTTGGGACAGGGAGGTTTCCTGTTCGGCTACACCTTC,TRBV6-9,once,TRBJ1-2,TRBD1,20
CASGPGTGGRGYTF,TGTGCTAGTGGGCCGGGGACAGGGGGTCGGGGCTACACCTTC,TRBV12-5,.,TRBJ1-2,TRBD1,14
CASTGVAGDQETQYF,TGTGCCAGCACTGGGGTAGCGGGGGACCAAGAGACCCAGTACTTC,TRBV2,.,TRBJ2-5,TRBD2,15
CASSYGRADTQYF,TGTGCCAGCAGTTACGGGCGGGCAGATACGCAGTATTTT,TRBV6-5,.,TRBJ2-3,.,13
CASSLGDEAVHEQYF,TGCGCCAGCAGCTTGGGTGACGAAGCGGTCCACGAGCAGTACTTC,TRBV5-1,.,TRBJ2-7,.,15
CASSLGAGGANTQYF,TGCGCCAGCAGCTTGGGTGCGGGAGGGGCAAATACGCAGTATTTT,TRBV5-1,.,TRBJ2-3,TRBD2,15
CAWKSYTQAHGYTF,TGTGCCTGGAAATCGTATACCCAGGCCCATGGCTACACCTTC,TRBV30,few,TRBJ1-2,.,14
CATRTPSTDTQYF,TGTGCCACCCGAACCCCTAGCACAGATACGCAGTATTTT,TRBV6-5,.,TRBJ2-3,.,13
CASSSRPPNRSQGRDTEAFF,TGTGCCAGCAGTAGCCGGCCCCCGAATCGTTCACAGGGTAGGGACACTGAAGCTTTCTTT,TRBV27,medium-sized,TRBJ1-1,.,20
CASSLVLWEGRNEQFF,TGTGCCAGCAGCTTAGTATTGTGGGAGGGCCGGAATGAGCAGTTCTTC,TRBV11-2,.,TRBJ2-1,TRBD2,16
CASSGGPDQPQHF,TGTGCCAGCAGCGGTGGGCCCGATCAGCCCCAGCATTTT,TRBV9,.,TRBJ1-5,.,13
CASSLLFVGSQETQYF,TGTGCCAGCAGCTTACTATTTGTGGGGAGCCAAGAGACCCAGTACTTC,TRBV14,.,TRBJ2-5,.,16
CASSLSGTGGNEKLFF,TGTGCCAGCAGTTTAAGCGGTACAGGGGGGAATGAAAAACTGTTTTTT,TRBV28,.,TRBJ1-4,TRBD1,16
CASSPGPFNQPQHF,TGCGCCAGCAGCCCGGGGCCATTCAATCAGCCCCAGCATTTT,TRBV4-1,few,TRBJ1-5,.,14
CSARPDNEQFF,TGCAGTGCACGACCCGACAATGAGCAGTTCTTC,TRBV20-1,.,TRBJ2-1,.,11
CASSSLSGSTDTQYF,TGTGCCAGCAGCTCTCTTAGCGGGAGCACAGATACGCAGTATTTT,TRBV5-6,.,TRBJ2-3,TRBD2,15
CAIRLTGTGRTEAFF,TGTGCCATCAGACTTACCGGGACAGGACGGACTGAAGCTTTCTTT,TRBV10-3,.,TRBJ1-1,TRBD1,15
CSVEGVWGERNYGYTF,TGCAGCGTTGAAGGAGTATGGGGGGAAAGAAACTATGGCTACACCTTC,TRBV29-1,few,TRBJ1-2,.,16
CASTATGSSYEQYF,TGTGCCAGTACAGCGACAGGGAGCTCCTACGAGCAGTACTTC,TRBV19,.,TRBJ2-7,TRBD1,14
CSAGQSYEQYF,TGCAGTGCTGGACAGTCCTACGAGCAGTACTTC,TRBV20-1,.,TRBJ2-7,.,11
CASSFALAGITGELFF,TGTGCCAGCAGCTTCGCCTTAGCGGGCATCACCGGGGAGCTGTTTTTT,TRBV7-6,.,TRBJ2-2,TRBD2,16
CASSLGLQNEQYF,TGCGCCAGCAGCTTGGGACTCCAAAACGAGCAGTACTTC,TRBV5-1,.,TRBJ2-7,.,13
CASRGPLRGTEAFF,TGCGCCAGCAGGGGACCTCTACGGGGGACTGAAGCTTTCTTT,TRBV4-1,once,TRBJ1-1,.,14
CASSVFGDTQYF,TGTGCCAGCAGCGTCTTCGGGGATACGCAGTATTTT,TRBV9,.,TRBJ2-3,.,12
CSVEFGRRAQGDEQYF,TGCAGCGTTGAATTTGGTCGCAGGGCCCAGGGGGACGAGCAGTACTTC,TRBV29-1,.,TRBJ2-7,TRBD1,16
CASSQGPAGGSNTGELFF,TGCGCCAGCAGCCAAGGCCCCGCAGGGGGCTCGAACACCGGGGAGCTGTTTTTT,TRBV4-1,.,TRBJ2-2,TRBD1,18
CASSDPLGLAGGRNEQFF,TGTGCCAGCAGTGACCCCCTGGGACTAGCGGGAGGGAGGAATGAGCAGTTCTTC,TRBV25-1,.,TRBJ2-1,TRBD2,18
CASSMVAGGAITEAFF,TGTGCCAGTAGTATGGTGGCGGGGGGCGCGATCACTGAAGCTTTCTTT,TRBV19,.,TRBJ1-1,.,16
CASSPGGVSGIYFSYEQYF,TGTGCCAGCAGCCCGGGGGGTGTTAGCGGGATCTACTTTTCCTACGAGCAGTACTTC,TRBV28,.,TRBJ2-7,TRBD2,19
CASSEGDSRDGYTF,TGTGCCAGCAGTGAAGGGGACTCTAGGGATGGCTACACCTTC,TRBV6-1,.,TRBJ1-2,.,14
CASSSVTGEETQYF,TGTGCTAGCAGCTCCGTGACAGGGGAAGAGACCCAGTACTTC,TRBV7-7,.,TRBJ2-5,TRBD1,14
CASSESGLASYEQYF,TGCGCCAGCAGTGAGTCGGGACTAGCGTCCTACGAGCAGTACTTC,TRBV10-1,.,TRBJ2-7,TRBD2,15
CASSLWTNLVYEQYF,TGTGCCAGCAGCTTGTGGACTAACCTGGTATACGAGCAGTACTTC,TRBV7-9,.,TRBJ2-7,.,15
CASRMGQGASQPQHF,TGTGCCAGCAGGATGGGACAGGGGGCAAGCCAGCCCCAGCATTTT,TRBV6-5,.,TRBJ1-5,TRBD1,15
CAWGLAERRDTQYF,TGTGCCTGGGGACTAGCGGAAAGGCGAGATACGCAGTATTTT,TRBV30,.,TRBJ2-3,TRBD2,14
CASKMRDRAQETQYF,TGTGCCAGCAAAATGCGAGACAGGGCACAAGAGACCCAGTACTTC,TRBV2,.,TRBJ2-5,TRBD1,15
CAWSVGPTDTQYF,TGTGCCTGGAGTGTCGGCCCCACAGATACGCAGTATTTT,TRBV30,.,TRBJ2-3,.,13
CASTLTAGQLGTGELFF,TGTGCCAGTACCTTAACTGCGGGACAGTTGGGCACCGGGGAGCTGTTTTTT,TRBV19,.,TRBJ2-2,.,17
CASSLRDSDYNEQFF,TGTGCCAGCAGCTTACGGGACAGTGACTACAATGAGCAGTTCTTC,TRBV7-8,few,TRBJ2-1,TRBD1,15
CASSSSPGLAGETDTQYF,TGTGCCAGCAGCTCATCACCGGGACTAGCGGGAGAAACAGATACGCAGTATTTT,TRBV5-6,.,TRBJ2-3,TRBD2,18
CASSFWTGKNPYEQYF,TGTGCCAGCAGCTTCTGGACAGGGAAAAACCCCTACGAGCAGTACTTC,TRBV11-2,.,TRBJ2-7,TRBD1,16
CASSNPPGQGDEKLFF,TGTGCCAGCAGCAACCCGCCGGGACAGGGGGATGAAAAACTGTTTTTT,TRBV21-1,.,TRBJ1-4,.,16